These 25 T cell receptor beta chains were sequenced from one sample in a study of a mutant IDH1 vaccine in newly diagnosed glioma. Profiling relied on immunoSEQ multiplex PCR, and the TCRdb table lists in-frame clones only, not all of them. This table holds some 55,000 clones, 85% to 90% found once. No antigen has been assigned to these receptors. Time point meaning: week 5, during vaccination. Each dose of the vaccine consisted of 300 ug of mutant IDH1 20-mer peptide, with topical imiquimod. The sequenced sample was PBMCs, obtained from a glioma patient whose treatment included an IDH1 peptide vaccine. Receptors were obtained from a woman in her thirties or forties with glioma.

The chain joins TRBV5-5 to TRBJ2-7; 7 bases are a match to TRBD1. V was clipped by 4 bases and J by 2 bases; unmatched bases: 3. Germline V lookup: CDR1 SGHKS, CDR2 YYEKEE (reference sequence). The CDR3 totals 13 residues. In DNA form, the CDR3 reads TGTGCCAGCAGCGGAGGACAGGCCTACGAGCAGTACTTC. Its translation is CASSGGQAYEQYF.

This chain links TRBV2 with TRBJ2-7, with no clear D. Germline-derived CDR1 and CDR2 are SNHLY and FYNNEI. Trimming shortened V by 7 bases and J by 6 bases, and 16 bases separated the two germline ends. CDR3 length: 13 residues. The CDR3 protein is CASTFADPREQYF. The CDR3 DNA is TGTGCCAGCACGTTCGCGGACCCCCGCGAGCAGTACTTC. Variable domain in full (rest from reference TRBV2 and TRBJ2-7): EPEVTQTPSHQVTQMGQEVILRCVPISNHLYFYWYRQILGQKVEFLVSFYNNEISEKSEIFDDQFSVERPDGSNFTLKIRSTKLEDSAMYFCASTFADPREQYFGPGTRLTVT.

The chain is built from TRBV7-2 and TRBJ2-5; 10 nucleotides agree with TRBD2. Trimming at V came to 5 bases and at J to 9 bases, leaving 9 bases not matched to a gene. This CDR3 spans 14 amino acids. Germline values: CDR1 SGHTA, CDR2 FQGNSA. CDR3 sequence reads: CASSPSLAGVAQYF. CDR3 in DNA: TGTGCCAGCAGCCCCAGTCTAGCGGGGGTGGCCCAGTACTTC.

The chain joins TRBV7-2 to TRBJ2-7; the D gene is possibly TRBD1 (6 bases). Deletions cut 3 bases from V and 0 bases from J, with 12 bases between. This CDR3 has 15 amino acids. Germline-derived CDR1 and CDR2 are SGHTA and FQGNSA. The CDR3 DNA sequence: TGTGCCAGCAGCTTTGTTAGGGGGAGCTCCTACGAGCAGTACTTC. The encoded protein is CASSFVRGSSYEQYF.

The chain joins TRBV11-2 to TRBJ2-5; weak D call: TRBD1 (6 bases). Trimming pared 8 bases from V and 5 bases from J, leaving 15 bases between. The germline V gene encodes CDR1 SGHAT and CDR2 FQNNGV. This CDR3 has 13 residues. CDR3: CASHRAGGETQYF. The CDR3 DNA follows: TGTGCCAGCCACAGGGCGGGTGGCGAGACCCAGTACTTC.

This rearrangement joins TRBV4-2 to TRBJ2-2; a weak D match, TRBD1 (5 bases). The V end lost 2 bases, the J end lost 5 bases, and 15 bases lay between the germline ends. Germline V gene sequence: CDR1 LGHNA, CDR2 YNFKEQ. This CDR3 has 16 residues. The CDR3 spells CASSQIITTETGELFF. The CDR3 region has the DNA TGTGCCAGCAGCCAAATCATCACGACAGAGACCGGGGAGCTGTTTTTT.

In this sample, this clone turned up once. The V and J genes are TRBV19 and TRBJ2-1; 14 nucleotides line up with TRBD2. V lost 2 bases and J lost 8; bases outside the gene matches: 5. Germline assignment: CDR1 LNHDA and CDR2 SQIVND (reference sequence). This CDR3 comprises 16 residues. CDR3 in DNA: TGTGCCAGTAGTATATCGGGACTAGCGGGAGTAGATGAGCAGTTCTTC. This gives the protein CASSISGLAGVDEQFF.

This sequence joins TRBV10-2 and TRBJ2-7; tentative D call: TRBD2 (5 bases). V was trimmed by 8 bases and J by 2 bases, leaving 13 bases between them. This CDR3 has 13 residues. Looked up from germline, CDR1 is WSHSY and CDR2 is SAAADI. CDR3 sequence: CASAISVTYEQYF. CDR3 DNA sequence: TGCGCCAGCGCGATTAGCGTCACCTACGAGCAGTACTTC.

This chain's CDR3 is CASSETRYNQPQHF. For the CDR3, the DNA is TGTGCCAGCAGTGAAACCAGGTACAATCAGCCCCAGCATTTT. The V gene is TRBV2, the J gene TRBJ1-5; D not resolved. Between the trimmed V and J ends, which lost 2 bases and 3 bases, there was a span of 8 bases. The CDR3 sequence is 14 residues long. Germline CDR1 reads SNHLY; CDR2 reads FYNNEI.

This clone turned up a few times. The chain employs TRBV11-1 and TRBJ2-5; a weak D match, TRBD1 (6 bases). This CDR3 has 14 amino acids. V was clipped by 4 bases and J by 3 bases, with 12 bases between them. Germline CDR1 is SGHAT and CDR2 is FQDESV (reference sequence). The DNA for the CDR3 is TGTGCCAGCAGCTACCGACAGGCGAAAGAGACCCAGTACTTC. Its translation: CASSYRQAKETQYF. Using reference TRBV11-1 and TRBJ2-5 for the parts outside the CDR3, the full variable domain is EAEVAQSPRYKITEKSQAVAFWCDPISGHATLYWYRQILGQGPELLVQFQDESVVDDSQLPKDRFSAERLKGVDSTLKIQPAELGDSAMYLCASSYRQAKETQYFGPGTRLLVL.

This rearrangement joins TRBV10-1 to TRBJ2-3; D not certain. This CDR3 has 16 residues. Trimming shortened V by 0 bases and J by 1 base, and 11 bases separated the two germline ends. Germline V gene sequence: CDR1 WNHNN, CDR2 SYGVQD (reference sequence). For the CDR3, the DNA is TGCGCCAGCAGTGAGTCGGCTAGAAGGTGCACAGATACGCAGTATTTT. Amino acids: CASSESARRCTDTQYF.

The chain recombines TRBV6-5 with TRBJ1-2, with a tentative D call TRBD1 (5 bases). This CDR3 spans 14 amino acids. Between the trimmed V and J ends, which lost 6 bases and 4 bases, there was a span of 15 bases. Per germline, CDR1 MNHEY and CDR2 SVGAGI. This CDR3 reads CASSPKQGTYGYTF. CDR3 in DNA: TGTGCCAGCAGCCCGAAGCAGGGTACCTATGGCTACACCTTC.

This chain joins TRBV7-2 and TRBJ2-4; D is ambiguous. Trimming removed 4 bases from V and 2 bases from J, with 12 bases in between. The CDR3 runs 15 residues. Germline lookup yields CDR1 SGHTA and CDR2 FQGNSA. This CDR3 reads CASSSRLESKNIQYF. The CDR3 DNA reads TGTGCCAGCAGCTCCCGGCTCGAGTCCAAAAACATTCAGTACTTC.

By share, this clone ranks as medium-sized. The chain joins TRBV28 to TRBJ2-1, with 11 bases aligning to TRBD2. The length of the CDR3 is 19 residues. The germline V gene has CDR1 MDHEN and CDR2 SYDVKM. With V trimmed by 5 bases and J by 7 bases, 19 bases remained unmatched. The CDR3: CASSPPRGLAARAGNEQFF. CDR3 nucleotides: TGTGCCAGCAGTCCTCCCCGGGGACTAGCGGCCCGGGCAGGGAATGAGCAGTTCTTC.

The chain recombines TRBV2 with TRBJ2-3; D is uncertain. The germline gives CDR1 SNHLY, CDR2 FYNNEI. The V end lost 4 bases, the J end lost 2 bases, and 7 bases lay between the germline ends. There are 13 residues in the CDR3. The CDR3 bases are TGTGCCAGCAGTGGAGTCTACACAGATACGCAGTATTTT. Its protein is CASSGVYTDTQYF.

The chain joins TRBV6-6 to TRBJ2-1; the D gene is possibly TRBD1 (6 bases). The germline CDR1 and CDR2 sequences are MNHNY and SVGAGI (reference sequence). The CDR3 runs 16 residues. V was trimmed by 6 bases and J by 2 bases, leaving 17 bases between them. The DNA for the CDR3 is TGTGCCAGCAGCCCCCCCAGGGGTCAAGCCTACAATGAGCAGTTCTTC. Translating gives CASSPPRGQAYNEQFF.

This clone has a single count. CDR3 in amino acids: CASSLGLSGANVLTF. DNA of the CDR3: TGTGCCAGCAGCTTAGGCCTCTCTGGGGCCAACGTCCTGACTTTC. The V call is TRBV7-2, the J call TRBJ2-6; D remains ambiguous. This CDR3 spans 15 amino acids. The V end lost 1 base, the J end lost 0 bases, and 4 bases lay between the germline ends. In germline, CDR1 is SGHTA, CDR2 FQGNSA.

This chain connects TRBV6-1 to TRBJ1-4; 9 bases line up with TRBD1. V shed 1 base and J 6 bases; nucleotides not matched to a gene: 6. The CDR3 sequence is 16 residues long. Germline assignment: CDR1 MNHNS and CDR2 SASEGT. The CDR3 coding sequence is TGTGCCAGCAGTGAAGGGACAGGGGACGGTGATGAAAAACTGTTTTTT. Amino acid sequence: CASSEGTGDGDEKLFF.

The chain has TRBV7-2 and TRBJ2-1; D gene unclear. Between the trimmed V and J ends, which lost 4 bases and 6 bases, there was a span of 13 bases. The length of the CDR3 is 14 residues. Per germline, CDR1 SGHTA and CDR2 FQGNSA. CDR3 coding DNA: TGTGCCAGCAGCTCAAGCAAAGGTAGCAATGAGCAGTTCTTC. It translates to CASSSSKGSNEQFF.

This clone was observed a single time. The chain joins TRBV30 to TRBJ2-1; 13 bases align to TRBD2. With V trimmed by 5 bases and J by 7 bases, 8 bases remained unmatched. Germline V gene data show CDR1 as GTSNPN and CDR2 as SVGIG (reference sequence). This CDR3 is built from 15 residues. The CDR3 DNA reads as TGTGCCTGGTATGGGACTAGCGGGAATGGAAATGAGCAGTTCTTC. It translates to CAWYGTSGNGNEQFF.

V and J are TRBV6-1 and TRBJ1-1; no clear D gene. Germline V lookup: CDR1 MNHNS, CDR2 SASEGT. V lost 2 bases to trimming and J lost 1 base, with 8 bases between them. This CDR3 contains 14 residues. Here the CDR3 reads CASSELGKNTEAFF. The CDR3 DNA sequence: TGTGCCAGCAGTGAATTAGGGAAGAACACTGAAGCTTTCTTT.

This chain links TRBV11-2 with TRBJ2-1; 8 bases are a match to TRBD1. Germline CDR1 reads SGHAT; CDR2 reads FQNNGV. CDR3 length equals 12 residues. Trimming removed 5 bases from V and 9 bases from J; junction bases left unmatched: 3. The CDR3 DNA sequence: TGTGCCAGCAGCAACACAGGGGGTGAGCAGTTCTTC. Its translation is CASSNTGGEQFF.

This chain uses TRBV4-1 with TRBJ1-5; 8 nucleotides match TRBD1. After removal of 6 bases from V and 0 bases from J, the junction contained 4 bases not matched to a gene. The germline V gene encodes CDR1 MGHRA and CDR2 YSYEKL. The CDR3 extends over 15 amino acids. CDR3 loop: CASRDRALSNQPQHF. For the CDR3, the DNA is TGCGCCAGCAGGGACAGGGCCCTTAGCAATCAGCCCCAGCATTTT.

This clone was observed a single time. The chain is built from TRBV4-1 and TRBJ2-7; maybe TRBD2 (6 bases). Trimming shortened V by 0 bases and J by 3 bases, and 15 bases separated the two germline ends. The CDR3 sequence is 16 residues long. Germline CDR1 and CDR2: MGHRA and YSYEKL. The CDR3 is CASSQDWRGSIYEQYF. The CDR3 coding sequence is TGCGCCAGCAGCCAAGATTGGCGGGGATCGATCTACGAGCAGTACTTC.

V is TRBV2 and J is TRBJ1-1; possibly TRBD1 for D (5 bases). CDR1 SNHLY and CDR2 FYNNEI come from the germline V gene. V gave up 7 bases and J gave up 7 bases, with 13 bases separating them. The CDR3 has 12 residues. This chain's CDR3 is CASMGRLDEAFF. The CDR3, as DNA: TGTGCCAGCATGGGACGGCTGGATGAAGCTTTCTTT.